This TCR beta chain was identified in a study of beta chain features in type 1 diabetes. As for the study in general: Examination of sorted cells across all samples involved around 98 million cells. Study conclusions and caveats: Researchers caution that PCR might favor shorter templates, equally among patients and controls. Lower insertion and higher deletion counts appeared at VDJ junctions in type 1 diabetes patients. Since sequencing was performed on cDNA, cells with high TCR expression could be over-represented. Moderate but significant shortening of TCRB CDR3s was recorded in all four CD4+ subsets from Type 1 diabetes patients.

A word on this clone: Its antigen is unidentified.

Reverse transcribing all isolated RNA meant expressed TCRB transcripts were sequenced. The method was immunoSEQ multiplex PCR; TCRdb's version includes in-frame clones alone and lacks a portion of them. The repertoire includes over 650,000 clones, around an eighth of them detected once, and roughly 0.04% sits in the top ten. CDR3 size: 14 residues. J gave up 6 bases and V 5 bases, and 6 bases lay outside the gene matches. From germline, CDR1 is MNHEY and CDR2 SMNVEV (reference sequence). The source is a man between 18 and 29 years old with type 1 diabetes. The chain is built from TRBV27 and TRBJ1-5, with TRBD1 matching over 8 bases. Material: naive CD4+ T cells from blood. The CDR3, as DNA: TGTGCCAGCAGTCCATACGGACAGGGTCAGCCCCAGCATTTT. It yields the protein CASSPYGQGQPQHF.